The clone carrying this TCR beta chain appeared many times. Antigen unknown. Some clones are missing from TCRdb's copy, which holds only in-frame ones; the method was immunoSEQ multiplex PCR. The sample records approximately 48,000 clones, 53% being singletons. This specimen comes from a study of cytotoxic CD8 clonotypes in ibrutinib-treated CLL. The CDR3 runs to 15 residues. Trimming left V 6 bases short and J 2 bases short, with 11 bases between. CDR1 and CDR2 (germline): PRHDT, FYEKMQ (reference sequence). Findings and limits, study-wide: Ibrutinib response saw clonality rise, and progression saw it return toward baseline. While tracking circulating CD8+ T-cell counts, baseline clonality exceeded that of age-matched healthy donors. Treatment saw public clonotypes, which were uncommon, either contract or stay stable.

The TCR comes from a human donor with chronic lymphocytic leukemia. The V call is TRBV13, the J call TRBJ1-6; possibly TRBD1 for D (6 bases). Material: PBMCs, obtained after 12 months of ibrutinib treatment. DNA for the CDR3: TGTGCCAGCAGGGAAGGGGGGGCCTATAATTCACCCCTCCACTTT. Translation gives CASREGGAYNSPLHF.